This TCR beta chain was sequenced for a study of blood T cells in healthy people across ages. Study-wide background: Per every two T cells, about one barcoded beta molecule was captured by template switching.

Healthy Caucasian individuals from Russia aged roughly 6 to 90 served as donors. Through a sample-barcoded 5' primer and a J-beta primer mix, a second PCR was run for roughly 6 to 11 cycles. TCRdb reprocessed the 5' RACE reads with MiXCR, giving one entry per CDR3 protein. The sample gives 760,000 or so distinct CDR3 sequences, more than 20% of which show up once; around 9.2% is in the top ten. Separately, the same data were catalogued under a study of T cells of mothers and their children. From that study: Regardless of relatedness, pairs show thymic selection shaping TCR recombination output in a similar manner. The study found slightly higher but non-significant overlap in related versus unrelated mother-child pairs.

The sequencing sample was made of blood. This sequence was found in a boy between 10 and 17 years old in good health.

The DNA for the CDR3 is TGTGCCAGCAGCTGGACAGGGTACGGCAATGAGCAGTTCTTC. Protein sequence: CASSWTGYGNEQFF. The V call is TRBV6-2 or TRBV6-3, the J call TRBJ2-1; 8 bases map to TRBD1. V was clipped by 6 bases and J by 6 bases; unmatched bases: 7. The CDR3 loop spans 14 amino acids. CDR1 and CDR2 (germline): MNHEY, SVGEGT.